The entry below describes one T cell receptor (beta chain). The assay was immunoSEQ multiplex PCR, and TCRdb's table has in-frame clones only and misses some. The sample yields some 300,000 clones, under 90% seen once. Germline CDR1 reads MGHRA; CDR2 reads YSYEKL. The ends lost 1 base at V and 2 bases at J; junction bases unmatched: 1. The CDR3 length is 15 residues. The sample belongs to a study of blood T cell repertoires in COVID-19. Across the whole study: Acute and convalescent COVID-19 specimens originated in the United States, Italy and Spain. T cells, B-cell-depleted T cells, or PBMCs provided the cDNA or gDNA that served as material.

In terms of age and location, participants ranged from roughly 18 to 100 years and lived in under 30 US areas. The chain has TRBV4-1 and TRBJ2-7; 11 bases match TRBD2. Material: PBMCs or T cells enriched from blood (not recorded which). The receptor comes from a woman between 35 and 50 years old who had recovered from COVID-19. The chain's CDR3 is CASSQVAGGPYEQYF. The CDR3 DNA sequence: TGCGCCAGCAGCCAAGTAGCGGGAGGGCCCTACGAGCAGTACTTC.